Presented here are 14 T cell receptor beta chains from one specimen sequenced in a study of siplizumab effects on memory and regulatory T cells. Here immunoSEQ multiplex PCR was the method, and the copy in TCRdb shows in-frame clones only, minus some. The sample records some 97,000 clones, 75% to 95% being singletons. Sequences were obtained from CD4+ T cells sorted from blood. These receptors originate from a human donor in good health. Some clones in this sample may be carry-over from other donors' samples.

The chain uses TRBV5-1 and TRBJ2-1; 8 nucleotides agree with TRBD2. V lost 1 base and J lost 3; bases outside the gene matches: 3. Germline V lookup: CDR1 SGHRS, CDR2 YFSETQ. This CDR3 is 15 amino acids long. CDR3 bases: TGCGCCAGCAGCTTGACTAGCGGAAGCTACAATGAGCAGTTCTTC. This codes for CASSLTSGSYNEQFF.

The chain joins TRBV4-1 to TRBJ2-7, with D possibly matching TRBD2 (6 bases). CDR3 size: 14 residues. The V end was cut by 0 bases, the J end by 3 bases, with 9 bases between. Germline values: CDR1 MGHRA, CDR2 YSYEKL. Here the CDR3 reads CASSQELAGYEQYF. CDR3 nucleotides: TGCGCCAGCAGCCAAGAACTAGCCGGCTACGAGCAGTACTTC.

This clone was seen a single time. The CDR3 nucleotides read TGTGCCAGCAGTTTCGAAAGGGTTGGTGGAAAGAATGGCTACACCTTC. Its protein is CASSFERVGGKNGYTF. This chain links TRBV6-6 with TRBJ1-2; D is undetermined. This CDR3 has 16 amino acids. Trimming pared 4 bases from V and 6 bases from J, leaving 21 bases between. In germline, CDR1 is MNHNY, CDR2 SVGAGI (reference sequence).

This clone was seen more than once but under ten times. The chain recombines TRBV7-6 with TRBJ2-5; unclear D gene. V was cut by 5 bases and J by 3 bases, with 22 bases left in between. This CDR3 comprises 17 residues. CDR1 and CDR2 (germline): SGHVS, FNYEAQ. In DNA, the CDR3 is TGTGCCAGCAGCAAGCCTTACGTGGGCAGGCGTAAAGAGACCCAGTACTTC. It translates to CASSKPYVGRRKETQYF.

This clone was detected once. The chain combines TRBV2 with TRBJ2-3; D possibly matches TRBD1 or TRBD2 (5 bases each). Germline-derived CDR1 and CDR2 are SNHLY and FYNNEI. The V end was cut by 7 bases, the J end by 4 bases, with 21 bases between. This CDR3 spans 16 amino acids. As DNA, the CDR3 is TGTGCCAGCATCGAGGGGTATCCGGCGCACGCAGATACGCAGTATTTT. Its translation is CASIEGYPAHADTQYF.

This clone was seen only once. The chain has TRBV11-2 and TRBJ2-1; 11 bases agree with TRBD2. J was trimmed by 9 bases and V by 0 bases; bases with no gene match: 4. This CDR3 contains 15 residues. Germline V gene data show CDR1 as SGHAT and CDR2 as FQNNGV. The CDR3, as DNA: TGTGCCAGCAGCTTAGATATTAGCGGGAGGGGTGAGCAGTTCTTC. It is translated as CASSLDISGRGEQFF.

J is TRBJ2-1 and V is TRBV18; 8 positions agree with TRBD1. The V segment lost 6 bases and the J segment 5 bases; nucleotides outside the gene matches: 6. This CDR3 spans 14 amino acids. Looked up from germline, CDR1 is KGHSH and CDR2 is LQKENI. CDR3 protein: CASSPGQENNEQFF. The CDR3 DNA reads TGTGCCAGCTCCCCGGGACAGGAGAACAATGAGCAGTTCTTC.

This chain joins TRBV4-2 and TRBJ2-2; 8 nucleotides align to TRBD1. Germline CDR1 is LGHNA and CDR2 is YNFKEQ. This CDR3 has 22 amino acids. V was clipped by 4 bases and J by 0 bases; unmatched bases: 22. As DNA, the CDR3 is TGTGCCAGCAGCCTTACCCAGAGGACAGGGTGGTTTGCGGATCCGAACACCGGGGAGCTGTTTTTT. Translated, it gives CASSLTQRTGWFADPNTGELFF.

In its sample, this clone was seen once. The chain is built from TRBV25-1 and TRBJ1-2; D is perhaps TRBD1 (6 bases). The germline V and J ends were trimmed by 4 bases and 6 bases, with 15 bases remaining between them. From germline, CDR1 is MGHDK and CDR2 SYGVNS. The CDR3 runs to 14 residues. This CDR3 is CASSVYGGRDGYTF. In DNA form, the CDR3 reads TGTGCCAGCAGTGTCTACGGGGGCAGGGATGGCTACACCTTC.

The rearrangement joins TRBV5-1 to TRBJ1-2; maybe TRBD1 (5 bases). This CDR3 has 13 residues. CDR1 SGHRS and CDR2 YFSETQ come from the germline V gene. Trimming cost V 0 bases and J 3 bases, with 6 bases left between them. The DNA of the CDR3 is TGCGCCAGCAGCTTGGGAGGGGACTATGGCTACACCTTC. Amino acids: CASSLGGDYGYTF.

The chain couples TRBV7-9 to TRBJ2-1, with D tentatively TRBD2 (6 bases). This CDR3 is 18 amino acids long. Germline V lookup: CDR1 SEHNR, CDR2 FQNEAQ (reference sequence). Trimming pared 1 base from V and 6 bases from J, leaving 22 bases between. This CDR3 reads CASSLGAASVSPFNEQFF. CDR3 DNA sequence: TGTGCCAGCAGCTTAGGTGCGGCTAGCGTATCCCCCTTCAATGAGCAGTTCTTC. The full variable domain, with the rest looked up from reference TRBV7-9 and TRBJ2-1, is DTGVSQNPRHKITKRGQNVTFRCDPISEHNRLYWYRQTLGQGPEFLTYFQNEAQLEKSRLLSDRFSAERPKGSFSTLEIQRTEQGDSAMYLCASSLGAASVSPFNEQFFGPGTRLTVL.

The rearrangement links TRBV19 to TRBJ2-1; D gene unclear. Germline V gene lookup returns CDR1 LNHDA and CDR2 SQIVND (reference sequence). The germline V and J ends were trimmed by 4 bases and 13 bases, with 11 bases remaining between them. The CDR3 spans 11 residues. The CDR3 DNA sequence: TGTGCCAGTAGTAGCCGGGTTTCACAGTTCTTC. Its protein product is CASSSRVSQFF. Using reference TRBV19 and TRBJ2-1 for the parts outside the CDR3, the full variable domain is DGGITQSPKYLFRKEGQNVTLSCEQNLNHDAMYWYRQDPGQGLRLIYYSQIVNDFQKGDIAEGYSVSREKKESFPLTVTSAQKNPTAFYLCASSSRVSQFFGPGTRLTVL.

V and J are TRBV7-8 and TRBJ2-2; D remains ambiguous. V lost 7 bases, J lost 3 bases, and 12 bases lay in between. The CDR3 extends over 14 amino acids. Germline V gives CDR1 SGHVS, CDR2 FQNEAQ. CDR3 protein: CASMPRRDTGELFF. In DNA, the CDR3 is TGTGCCAGCATGCCCCGACGTGACACCGGGGAGCTGTTTTTT.

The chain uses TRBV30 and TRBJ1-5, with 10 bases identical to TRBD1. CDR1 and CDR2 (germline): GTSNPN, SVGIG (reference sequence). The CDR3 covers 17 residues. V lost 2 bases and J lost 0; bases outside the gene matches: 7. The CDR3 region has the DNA TGTGCCTGGAGTAGGGACAGGGGCGTCGGTAGCAATCAGCCCCAGCATTTT. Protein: CAWSRDRGVGSNQPQHF. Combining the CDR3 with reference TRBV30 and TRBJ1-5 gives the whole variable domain SQTIHQWPATLVQPVGSPLSLECTVEGTSNPNLYWYRQAAGRGLQLLFYSVGIGQISSEVPQNLSASRPQDRQFILSSKKLLLSDSGFYLCAWSRDRGVGSNQPQHFGDGTRLSIL.